The entry below gives a single T cell receptor beta chain sequence along with its context. Its matching antigen is unknown. The CDR3 loop spans 14 amino acids. After removal of 4 bases from V and 9 bases from J, the junction contained 8 bases not matched to a gene. The data derive from a study of blood T cells in healthy people across ages. A J-beta primer mix and a sample-barcoded 5' primer were used in a second PCR of about 7 to 11 cycles. Each CDR3 protein gets one entry after TCRdb re-called the 5' RACE reads with MiXCR. The repertoire holds roughly 860,000 distinct CDR3 sequences, with less than 80% as singletons. Study-level points and caveats: A greater number of naive CD4+ cells and higher diversity distinguished long-lived donors from aged donors.

The chain employs TRBV12-3 or TRBV12-4 and TRBJ1-2, with 10 bases matching TRBD1. The sequenced sample consisted of blood. This receptor was obtained from a man aged 25 to 40 in good health. DNA of the CDR3: TGTGCCAGCAGTTGGGGGACAGGGGTTGATCGCTACACCTTC. This sequence encodes CASSWGTGVDRYTF.